This T cell receptor beta chain was sequenced during a study of shared clonotypes between healthy human individuals. Overall study findings and caveats: Generation probabilities of non-shared clonotypes were lower (relative to those shared by all four donors). Roughly 5% of naive CD4 clonotypes were shared across four donors.

In regard to this clone: The antigen remains undetermined.

Every immunoSEQ plate was one replicate of a subset's evenly spread DNA. Profiled with immunoSEQ multiplex PCR; TCRdb holds only in-frame clones, not every one. The sample has 550,000 to 800,000 clones, less than 85% seen once. CDR3 size: 15 residues. Germline trimming cut 4 bases from V and 7 bases from J; bases unmatched to any gene: 12. Germline CDR1 reads LNHDA; CDR2 reads SQIVND (reference sequence). This clonotype originated in a woman aged 25 to 45 in good health. Sequenced sample: memory CD4+ T cells sorted from blood. Subset indicated: CD45RA-negative fraction. V usage is TRBV19 and J usage is TRBJ2-7; TRBD1 agrees at 8 bases. The CDR3 DNA reads TGTGCCAGTAGTACCTTTAGAGACAGGGGATATGAGCAGTACTTC. This encodes CASSTFRDRGYEQYF.